The entry below gives a single T cell receptor (beta chain) sequence along with its context. This sample is drawn from a study of blood T cell repertoires in COVID-19. Study-wide context: There were acute and convalescent COVID-19 samples, and they came from the United States, Italy and Spain. PBMCs, B-cell-depleted T cells, or T cells were the source of the cDNA or gDNA that made up the material.

The junction had 2 bases not matched to a gene; V was cut back by 5 bases and J by 5 bases. In germline, CDR1 is LNHDA, CDR2 SQIVND (reference sequence). CDR3 length: 14 residues. As originally analysed: Researchers report that nucleated cell counts were estimated from reference gene primer amplification. Profiling relied on immunoSEQ multiplex PCR, and the TCRdb table lists in-frame clones only, not all of them. V, J and clone size are taken as reported in that table, and D and trimming were inferred from the DNA itself. The sample lists about 170,000 clones, approximately 81% occurring once. The specimen was peripheral blood. The source is a man aged 18 to 35 with active or convalescent COVID-19. This rearrangement joins TRBV19 to TRBJ2-2; 10 nucleotides align to TRBD1. CDR3 sequence reads: CASSWDRGTGELFF. In nucleotides, the CDR3 is TGTGCCAGTAGTTGGGACAGGGGTACCGGGGAGCTGTTTTTT.